The sequence of this TCR beta chain was determined in a study of CD8 T cells in ankylosing spondylitis. General study results and limits: CD8+ disease-linked clones were present at relatively low frequencies in blood. Before this, some motif variants had been reported in reactive arthritis synovial fluid and blood. Clones tied to disease were said to be significantly enriched in matched ankylosing spondylitis synovial fluid. Ankylosing spondylitis blood appeared to carry a characteristic TCR beta motif of roughly 8 highly homologous variants.

As to this clonotype: Antigen: not known.

Molecular-barcoded quantitative 5'-RACE produced these TCR beta libraries. Via MiXCR, TCRdb re-called the 5' RACE reads, giving one row per CDR3 protein. Among hundreds of thousands of distinct CDR3 sequences listed, approximately 26% were seen once. Trimming shortened V by 0 bases and J by 2 bases, and 14 bases separated the two germline ends. The CDR3 has 15 amino acids. Per germline, CDR1 DFQATT and CDR2 SNEGSKA (reference sequence). The chain carries TRBV20-1 and TRBJ2-7, with D tentatively TRBD2 (6 bases). Sequencing input: blood, either unsorted or a sorted T cell fraction (not recorded which). This TCR derives from a male donor with ankylosing spondylitis. CDR3 in DNA: TGCAGTGCTAGAGATCGGGTACTAGCTACCTACGAGCAGTACTTC. Translation gives CSARDRVLATYEQYF.